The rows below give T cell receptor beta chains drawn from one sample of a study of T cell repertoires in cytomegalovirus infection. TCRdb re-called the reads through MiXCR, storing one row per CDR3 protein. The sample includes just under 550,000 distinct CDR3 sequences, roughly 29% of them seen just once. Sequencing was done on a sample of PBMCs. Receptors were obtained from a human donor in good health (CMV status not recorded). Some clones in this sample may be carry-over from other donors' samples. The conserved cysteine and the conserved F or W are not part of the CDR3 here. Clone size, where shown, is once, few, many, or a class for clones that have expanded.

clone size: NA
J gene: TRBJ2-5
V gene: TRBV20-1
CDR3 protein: SARAGGPSETQY

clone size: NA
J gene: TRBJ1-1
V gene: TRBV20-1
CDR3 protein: SVLARRGTGTGGEAF

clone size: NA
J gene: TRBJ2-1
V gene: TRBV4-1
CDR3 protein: ASSEGGLAGDEQF

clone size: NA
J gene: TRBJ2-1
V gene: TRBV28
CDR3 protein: ASTEDRGSYNEQF

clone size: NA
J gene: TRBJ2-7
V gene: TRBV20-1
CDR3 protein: RGRKVAGFSYEQY

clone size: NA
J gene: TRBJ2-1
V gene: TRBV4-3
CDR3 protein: ASSQARDRNYNEQF

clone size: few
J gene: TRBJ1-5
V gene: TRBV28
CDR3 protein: ASSLLQGDQPQH

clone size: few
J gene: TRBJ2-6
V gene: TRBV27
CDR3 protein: ASSLIAGGPGSGANVLT

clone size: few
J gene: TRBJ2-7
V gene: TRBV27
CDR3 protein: ASNRLAGGPLDEQY

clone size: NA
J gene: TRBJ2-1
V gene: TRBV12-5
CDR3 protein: ASGSLNLSGYPYNEQF

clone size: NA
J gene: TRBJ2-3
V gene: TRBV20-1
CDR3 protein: SVKKGLAGADTQY

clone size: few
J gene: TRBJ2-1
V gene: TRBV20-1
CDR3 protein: SAIQRVGVEQF

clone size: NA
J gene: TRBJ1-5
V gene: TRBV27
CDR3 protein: ASSLSRGGRPQH

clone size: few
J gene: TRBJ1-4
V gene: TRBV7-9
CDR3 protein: ASSGDGATNEKLF

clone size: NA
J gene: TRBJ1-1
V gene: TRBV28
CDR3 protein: ASSLSETSSAF

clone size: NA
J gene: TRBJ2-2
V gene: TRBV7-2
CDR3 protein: ASSLAWDGELF

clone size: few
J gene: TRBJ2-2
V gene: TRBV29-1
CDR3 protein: SALAPGGNTGELF

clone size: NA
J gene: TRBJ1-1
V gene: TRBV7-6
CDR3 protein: ASSLVPVENTEAF

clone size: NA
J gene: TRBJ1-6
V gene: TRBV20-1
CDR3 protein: SARQTRDNSPLH

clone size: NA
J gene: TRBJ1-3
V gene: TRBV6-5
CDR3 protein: ASTGDLGAGNTIY

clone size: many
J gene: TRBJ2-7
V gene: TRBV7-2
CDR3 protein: ASSLSAGTTNYEQY

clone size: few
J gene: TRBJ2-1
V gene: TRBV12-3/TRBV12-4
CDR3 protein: ASSNSGREERGFSYNEQF

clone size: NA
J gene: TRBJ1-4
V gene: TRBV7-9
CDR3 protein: ASSPPTEPEKLF

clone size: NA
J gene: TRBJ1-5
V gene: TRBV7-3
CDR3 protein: ASSPNPLPTGGTRTHSNQPQH

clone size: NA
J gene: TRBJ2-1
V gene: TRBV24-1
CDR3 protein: ATSDLRLGYNEQF

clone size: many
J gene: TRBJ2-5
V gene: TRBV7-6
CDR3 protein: ASSSIAGYQETQY

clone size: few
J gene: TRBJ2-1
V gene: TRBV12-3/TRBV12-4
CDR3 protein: ASSNRNQVQF

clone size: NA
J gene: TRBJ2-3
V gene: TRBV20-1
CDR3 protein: SASTGELGTDTQY

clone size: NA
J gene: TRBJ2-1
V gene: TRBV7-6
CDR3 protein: ASSLEVVSYNEQF

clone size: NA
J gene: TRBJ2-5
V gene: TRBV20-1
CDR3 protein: SAPQPSGTYETQY

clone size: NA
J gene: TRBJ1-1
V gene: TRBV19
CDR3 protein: ASSIDRDSGGNTEAF

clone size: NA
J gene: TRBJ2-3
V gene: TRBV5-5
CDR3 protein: ASSLGTSGLTDTQY